This TCR beta chain was sequenced for a study of CD8 T cells in Susac syndrome. This clonotype has just one count. With random hexamers, 0.5 to 1 ug RNA was reverse transcribed. Across 54 Vbeta and 13 Jbeta, TCR beta CDR3 was amplified with immunoSEQ multiplex PCR. Each CDR3 protein gets one entry after TCRdb re-called the immunoSEQ multiplex PCR reads with MiXCR. The table includes roughly 130,000 distinct CDR3 sequences, approximately 94% detected once. Negative isolation yielded CD4+ and CD8+ T cells, and FACS enriched TEMRA cells. Sequencing used CD4+ T cells from PBMCs. The origin of this receptor is a human donor with multiple sclerosis.

Here the CDR3 reads CAWSVSGAGANVLTF. DNA of the CDR3: TGTGCCTGGAGTGTAAGCGGTGCTGGGGCCAACGTCCTGACTTTC. This chain joins TRBV30 and TRBJ2-6; the D gene is possibly TRBD2 (5 bases). This CDR3 comprises 15 residues. V was cut by 0 bases and J by 2 bases, with 8 bases left in between. The germline CDR1 and CDR2 sequences are GTSNPN and SVGIG (reference sequence).